This TCR beta chain was recovered during a study of CD8 T cells in ankylosing spondylitis. Study results and limitations: Several highly homologous variants formed a TCR beta motif that appeared characteristic of ankylosing spondylitis blood.

With V trimmed by 1 base and J by 0 bases, 4 bases remained unmatched. The CDR3 extends over 16 amino acids. Germline assignment: CDR1 SGHVS and CDR2 FQNEAQ. TCRdb processed the 5' RACE reads anew with MiXCR; each CDR3 protein has one entry. The top ten clones hold roughly 43% of a sample with roughly 220,000 distinct CDR3 sequences, about 17% of them seen once. This clonotype has more than one count but fewer than ten. Its antigen is not identified. The sequence derives from a male donor with ankylosing spondylitis. This sequence joins TRBV7-8 and TRBJ2-3; 7 nucleotides agree with TRBD1. The material sequenced was blood, either unsorted or a sorted T cell fraction (not recorded which). The CDR3 DNA is TGTGCCAGCAGCTTAGAGCCGGGACAGAGCACAGATACGCAGTATTTT. Its translation is CASSLEPGQSTDTQYF. The entire variable domain, with the rest obtained from reference TRBV7-8 and TRBJ2-3, is as follows: GAGVSQSPRYKVAKRGQDVALRCDPISGHVSLFWYQQALGQGPEFLTYFQNEAQLDKSGLPSDRFFAERPEGSVSTLKIQRTQQEDSAVYLCASSLEPGQSTDTQYFGPGTRLTVL.